Listed here is a single T cell receptor (beta chain). Described treatment: randomized to nivolumab then ipilimumab (arm A) or the reverse (arm B). The data derive from a study of sequential checkpoint blockade in melanoma. Turning to the study itself: Maintenance nivolumab came after either treatment sequence.

Profiling relied on immunoSEQ multiplex PCR, and the TCRdb table lists in-frame clones only, not all of them. The data show fewer than 20,000 clones, with around 82% seen just once and about 38% held by the top ten. The CDR3 spans 13 residues. The V end was cut by 7 bases, the J end by 0 bases, with 12 bases between. Germline CDR1 GTSNPN, CDR2 SVGIG (reference sequence). The material sequenced was CD8+ T cells sorted from blood (inferred from file names), taken from a patient given nivolumab and ipilimumab in sequence. This chain links TRBV30 with TRBJ1-1, with D tentatively TRBD1 (6 bases). This receptor was identified in a human donor with melanoma. The CDR3 is CASTGTLNTEAFF. Written as DNA, the CDR3 is TGTGCCTCCACCGGGACACTGAACACTGAAGCTTTCTTT.